This T cell receptor beta chain is drawn from a study of T cell responses to AZD1222 COVID-19 vaccine. Study observations and caveats: Donor demographics were predominantly white British with a female majority; clonal diversity may be underestimated.

Second doses were pooled across both intervals (about 4 or about 12 weeks). Clones were sequenced by immunoSEQ multiplex PCR, and TCRdb holds only the in-frame ones, with some missing. The sample lists tens of thousands of clones; approximately 91% were seen once. Note on this clone: Its antigen is undetermined.

The ends lost 6 bases at V and 2 bases at J; junction bases unmatched: 9. The CDR3 has 14 amino acids. The germline gives CDR1 SQVTM, CDR2 ANQGSEA. This rearrangement joins TRBV29-1 to TRBJ1-2, with 7 bases aligning to TRBD1. Sequenced here: peripheral blood, sampled 28 days after the second AZD1222 dose. The TCR originated in an adult who received the AZD1222 COVID-19 vaccine. The CDR3 nucleotides read TGCAGCGTCGCCTCCGGGACAGCGAACTATGGCTACACCTTC. This translates into CSVASGTANYGYTF.